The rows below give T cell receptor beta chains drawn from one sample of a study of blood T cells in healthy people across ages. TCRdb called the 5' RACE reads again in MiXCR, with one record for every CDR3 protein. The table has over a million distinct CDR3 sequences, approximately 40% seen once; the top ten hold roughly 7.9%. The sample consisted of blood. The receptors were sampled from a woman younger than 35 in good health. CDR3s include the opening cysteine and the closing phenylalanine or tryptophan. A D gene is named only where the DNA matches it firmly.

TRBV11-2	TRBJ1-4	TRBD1	CASSLAGQGDEKLFF
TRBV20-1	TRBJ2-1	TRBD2	CSVRVRAGGSLDEQFF
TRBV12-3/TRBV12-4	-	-	CASSFGYSSYNEQYF
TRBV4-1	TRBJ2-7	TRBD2	CASSQRTSGPPYEQYF
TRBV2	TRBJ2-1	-	CASTSVPTDARGEQFF
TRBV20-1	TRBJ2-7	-	CSAALSYEQYF
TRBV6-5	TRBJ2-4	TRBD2	CASRPETSGKPGGQYF
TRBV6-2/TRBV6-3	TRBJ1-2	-	CAIQRGQGYSTNYGYTF
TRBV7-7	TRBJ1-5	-	CASSFKGQHNQPQHF
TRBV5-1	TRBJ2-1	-	CASSLDGRNNEQFF
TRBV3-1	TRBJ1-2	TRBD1	CASSLWDRGSYGYTF
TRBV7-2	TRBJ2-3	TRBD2	CASSFTSGGTTDTQYF
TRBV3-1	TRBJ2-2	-	CASSHQAVDGELFF
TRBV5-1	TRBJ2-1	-	CASSPLAEQFF
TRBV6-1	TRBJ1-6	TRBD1	CASSEGQGGSPLHF
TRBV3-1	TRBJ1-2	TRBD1	CASSPDRVSGYTF
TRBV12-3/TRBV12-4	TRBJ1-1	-	CASSSSRNTEAFF
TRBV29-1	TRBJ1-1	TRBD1	CSGGTGHPEAFF
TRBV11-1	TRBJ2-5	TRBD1	CASKTGSLQETQYF
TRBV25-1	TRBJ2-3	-	CASSENPIATDTQYF
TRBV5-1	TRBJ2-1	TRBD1	CASSLHRQGGNNEQFF
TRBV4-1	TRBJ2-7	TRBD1	CASSPQKGAPYEQYF
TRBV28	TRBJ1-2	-	CASRFTGLGYTF
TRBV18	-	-	CASSPVRDITYEQYF
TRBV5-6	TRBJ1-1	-	CASSGKADVIDEAFF
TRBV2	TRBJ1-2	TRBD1	CASSQRQGWGGYTF
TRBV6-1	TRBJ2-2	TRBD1	CASSVRDRANTGELFF
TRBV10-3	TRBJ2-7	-	CAISGGSPASSYDEQYF
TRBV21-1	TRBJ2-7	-	CASRRAGWPYEQYF
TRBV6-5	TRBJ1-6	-	CASSYFGQHNSPLHF
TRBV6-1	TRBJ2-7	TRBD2	CASSPTGTSGAFSYEQYF
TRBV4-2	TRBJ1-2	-	CASSQEGPGMSYGYTF
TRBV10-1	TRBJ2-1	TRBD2	CASSEWGTSGGNEQFF
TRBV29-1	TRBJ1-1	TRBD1	CSPTGMNTEAFF
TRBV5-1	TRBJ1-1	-	CASSLNGQPNTEAFF
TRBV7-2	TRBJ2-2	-	CASSLGGGNTGELFF
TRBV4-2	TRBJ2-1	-	CASSQGNQVGINEQFF
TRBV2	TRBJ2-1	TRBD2	CAMTGGPSYNEQFF
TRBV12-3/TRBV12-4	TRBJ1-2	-	CASSSLGNYGYTF
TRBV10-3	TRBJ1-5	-	CAIRGSNQPQHF
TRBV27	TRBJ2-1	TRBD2	CASSLSTSGRPRNEQFF
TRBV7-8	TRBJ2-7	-	CASSLATETYEQYF
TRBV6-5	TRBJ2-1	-	CASTSGLAHEQFF
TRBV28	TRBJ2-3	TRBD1	CASSSRGFGTDTQYF
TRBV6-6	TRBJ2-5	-	CASSFLGASRETQYF
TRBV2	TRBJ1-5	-	CASSEATLTRHQPQHF
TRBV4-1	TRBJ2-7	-	CASSHRTETYEQYF
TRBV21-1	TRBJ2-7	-	CASSKPVRDRPYEQYF
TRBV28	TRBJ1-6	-	CASSLVGGERSPLHF
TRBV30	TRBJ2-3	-	CAWSPQGRAQYF
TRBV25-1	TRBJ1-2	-	CASSESVGMGGYTF
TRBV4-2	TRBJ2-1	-	CARSQDVERVNEQFF
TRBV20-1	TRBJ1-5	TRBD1	CSANRGDNQPQHF
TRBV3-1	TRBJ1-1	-	CASSQRTGNEAFF
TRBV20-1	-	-	CSAIERTLTCIQYF
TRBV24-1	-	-	CATSVSFGTVEPYNEQYF
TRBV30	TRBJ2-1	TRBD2	CAWMREGSANEQFF
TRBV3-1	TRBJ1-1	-	CASTQGGGAEAFF
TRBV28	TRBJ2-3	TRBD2	CASSSLAGLRTDTQYF
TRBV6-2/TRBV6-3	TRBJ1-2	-	CASVAPAGGYTF